This TCR beta chain was captured by sequencing in a study of PD-L1 blockade in urothelial cancer. The overall study: From 0 to 3 prior chemotherapy regimens had been given to the patients. Timepoints chosen for blood analysis were 3 weeks (second dose) and 6 weeks after treatment start.

This CDR3 region has 16 residues. J gave up 7 bases and V 5 bases, and 11 bases lay outside the gene matches. Germline V gene data show CDR1 as LNHDA and CDR2 as SQIVND (reference sequence). In the case of this clone: Its specificity is not known.

Broader study findings: More expansion of tumor-associated blood clones, seen at 3 weeks, marked durable-benefit patients.

The authors spiked synthetic TCR analog templates into each PCR. Profiled with immunoSEQ multiplex PCR; TCRdb holds only in-frame clones, not every one. The profile covers 37,000 or so clones, with over 75% appearing a single time and about 17% taken by the ten largest. This receptor was identified in a man aged 60 to 69 with urothelial cancer. The V call is TRBV19, the J call TRBJ1-4; 9 nucleotides align to TRBD1. The starting material was PBMCs, obtained around atezolizumab (anti-PD-L1) treatment. The CDR3 here is CASSPPGTGLGEKLFF. The CDR3 nucleotides are TGTGCCAGTAGTCCCCCCGGGACAGGGTTAGGTGAAAAACTGTTTTTT.